These 4 T cell receptor beta chains share one sample of origin, sequenced in a study of post-analysis software for immune sequencing data. Notes on the study in general: Patients carried a handful of TRBV segments more frequently than controls did, and TRBV5-6, TRBV5-1 and TRBV20-1 were among them.

Unique molecular identifiers had been added to the TCR beta cDNA libraries. TCRdb recomputed calls from the PCR reads with MiXCR, one row per CDR3 protein. The table has some 890,000 distinct CDR3 sequences, approximately 53% seen once. Their antigens remain unidentified. Sequenced material: blood. Source of these receptors: a girl under 18 with multiple sclerosis.

The CDR3 loop is CASSQATVFYEQYF. DNA for the CDR3: TGTGCCAGCAGCCAAGCGACGGTGTTCTACGAGCAGTACTTC. The rearrangement joins TRBV3-1 to TRBJ2-7; D not certain. The germline V and J ends were trimmed by 1 base and 3 bases, with 10 bases remaining between them. CDR1 is LGHDT and CDR2 is YNNKEL in the germline V gene (reference sequence). CDR3 size: 14 residues.

The rearrangement joins TRBV5-1 to TRBJ2-5, with a possible D match to TRBD2 (6 bases). Near its end, the DNA agrees better with TRBJ2-7, so the J call may be wrong. The CDR3 totals 13 residues. Germline V gives CDR1 SGHRS, CDR2 YFSETQ. As DNA, the CDR3 is TGCGCCAGCAGCCAAAGACTAGACAACGAGCAGTACTTC. Translation: CASSQRLDNEQYF.

The V and J genes are TRBV7-9 and TRBJ2-5; TRBD2 matches 11 bases. Germline loops: CDR1 SEHNR, CDR2 FQNEAQ (reference sequence). V shed 0 bases and J 0 bases; nucleotides not matched to a gene: 3. The CDR3 extends over 17 amino acids. CDR3 residues: CASSLAPSGRNQETQYF. The CDR3 nucleotides are TGTGCCAGCAGCTTAGCGCCTAGCGGGAGGAACCAAGAGACCCAGTACTTC.

This clonotype was counted between two and nine times. The chain recombines TRBV18 with TRBJ2-7; D unclear. Trimming stripped 3 bases from V and 3 bases from J, with 6 bases between. Germline assignment: CDR1 KGHSH and CDR2 LQKENI. The CDR3 consists of 12 residues. CDR3 in amino acids: CASSPRNYEQYF. The CDR3 nucleotides are TGTGCCAGCTCACCTAGGAACTACGAGCAGTACTTC.